This TCR beta chain was found in a study of T-cell reconstitution after alpha-beta-depleted transplantation in children. Preparation of the TCRbeta library was carried out with unique molecular identifiers. A single record per CDR3 protein comes from TCRdb applying MiXCR to the PCR reads. The repertoire has 500,000 or so distinct CDR3 sequences, 30% to 35% of them found once; the top ten carry under 3%. Sequenced material: PBMCs from the stem cell graft donor, taken from the stem cell graft. The source is a human donor who donated a stem cell graft to a child with aplastic anemia.

CDR3 residues: CASRRVQLGYTF. Written as DNA, the CDR3 is TGTGCCAGCAGGAGGGTCCAACTTGGCTACACCTTC. The chain has TRBV28 and TRBJ1-2; D is ambiguous. CDR1 is MDHEN and CDR2 is SYDVKM in the germline V gene. This CDR3 has 12 amino acids. V was clipped by 6 bases and J by 7 bases, with 12 bases between them.